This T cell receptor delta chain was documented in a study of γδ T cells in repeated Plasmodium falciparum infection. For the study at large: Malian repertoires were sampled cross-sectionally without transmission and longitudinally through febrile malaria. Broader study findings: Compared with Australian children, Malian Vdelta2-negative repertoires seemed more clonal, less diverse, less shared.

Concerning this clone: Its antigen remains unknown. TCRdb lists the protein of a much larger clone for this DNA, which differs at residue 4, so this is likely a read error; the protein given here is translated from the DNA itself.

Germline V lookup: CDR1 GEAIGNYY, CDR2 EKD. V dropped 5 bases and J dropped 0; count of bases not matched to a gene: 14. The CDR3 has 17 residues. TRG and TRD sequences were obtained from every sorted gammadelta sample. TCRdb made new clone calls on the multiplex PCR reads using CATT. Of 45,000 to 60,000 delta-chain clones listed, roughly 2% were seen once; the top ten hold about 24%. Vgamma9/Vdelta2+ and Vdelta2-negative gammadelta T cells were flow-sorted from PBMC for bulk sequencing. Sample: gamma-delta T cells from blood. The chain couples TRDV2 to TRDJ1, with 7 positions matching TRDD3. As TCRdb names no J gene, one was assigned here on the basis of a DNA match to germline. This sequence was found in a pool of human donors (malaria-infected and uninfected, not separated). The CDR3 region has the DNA TGTGCCTGTGGCGCCCTACGCGGACTGGGGTACACCGATAAACTCATCTTT. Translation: CACGALRGLGYTDKLIF.